What follows is one T cell receptor (beta chain) and its context. Its antigen remains unidentified. This sample was included in a study of T cell responses to AZD1222 COVID-19 vaccine. The V gene end was trimmed by 0 bases and the J gene end by 5 bases; junction bases not matched to a gene: 10. The CDR3 covers 17 residues. Germline CDR1 is SGHVS and CDR2 is FNYEAQ. Study conclusions and caveats: No repertoire was sampled before or during the peak T cell response, only after it. Females outnumbered males among donors, who were mostly white British; clonal diversity was possibly underestimated.

The data were produced by immunoSEQ multiplex PCR, yet TCRdb's version contains in-frame clones alone and is incomplete. The table includes more than 100,000 clones, more than 85% detected once. The source of this sequence is an adult in good health. The specimen was peripheral blood, collected on day 0 of AZD1222 vaccination. The rearrangement links TRBV7-6 to TRBJ2-7, with TRBD1 identical over 10 bases. CDR3 sequence (DNA): TGTGCCAGCAGCTTAGCGACCGGGACAGGGGAGTTCAACGAGCAGTACTTC. The encoded protein is CASSLATGTGEFNEQYF.